These 32 T cell receptor beta chains were sequenced from one sample in a study of OX40 agonist ivuxolimab in advanced cancers. The repertoire was sequenced with immunoSEQ multiplex PCR; TCRdb's copy has only in-frame clones and lacks some. The repertoire includes about 60,000 clones, 87% of them detected once, and 16% sits in the top ten. The source was CD4+ or CD8+ T cells sorted from blood, collected in a trial of the OX40 agonist ivuxolimab. Receptor source: an adult with an advanced solid tumor such as melanoma, head and neck, liver or kidney cancer.

This sequence joins TRBV5-1 and TRBJ2-7; TRBD2 aligns across 8 bases. V was pared by 2 bases and J by 4 bases, with 11 bases of the junction left unmatched. Germline V gene data show CDR1 as SGHRS and CDR2 as YFSETQ. CDR3 length equals 16 residues. This chain's CDR3 is CASSFLTSGSTYEQYF. The CDR3 DNA reads TGCGCCAGCAGCTTTCTGACCAGCGGGAGCACATACGAGCAGTACTTC.

The rearrangement uses TRBV7-6 and TRBJ2-1; 9 bases agree with TRBD2. Looked up from germline, CDR1 is SGHVS and CDR2 is FNYEAQ. The junction had 4 bases not matched to a gene; V was cut back by 1 base and J by 6 bases. The CDR3 covers 15 residues. CDR3 coding DNA: TGTGCCAGCAGCTTAGGGACTAGCGCTATCAATGAGCAGTTCTTC. The encoded protein is CASSLGTSAINEQFF. Full variable domain (missing parts from reference TRBV7-6 and TRBJ2-1): GAGVSQSPRYKVTKRGQDVALRCDPISGHVSLYWYRQALGQGPEFLTYFNYEAQQDKSGLPNDRFSAERPEGSISTLTIQRTEQRDSAMYRCASSLGTSAINEQFFGPGTRLTVL.

This chain connects TRBV7-8 to TRBJ2-3, with D tentatively TRBD2 (5 bases). This CDR3 has 14 amino acids. Germline V gene data show CDR1 as SGHVS and CDR2 as FQNEAQ. Trimming stripped 2 bases from V and 1 base from J, with 7 bases between. The CDR3 DNA reads TGTGCCAGCAGCTTAACCGGGGGCACAGATACGCAGTATTTT. Amino acids: CASSLTGGTDTQYF.

The J gene is TRBJ1-1, the V gene TRBV6-1; D remains ambiguous. The CDR3 is 14 amino acids. The ends were cut back, 2 bases at V and 4 bases at J, with 11 bases in the middle. From germline, CDR1 is MNHNS and CDR2 SASEGT. CDR3 protein: CASSELSWATEAFF. In DNA, the CDR3 is TGTGCCAGCAGTGAATTGTCATGGGCCACTGAAGCTTTCTTT.

The chain links TRBV25-1 to TRBJ1-1; maybe TRBD1 (6 bases). The CDR3 runs 15 residues. The germline V gene encodes CDR1 MGHDK and CDR2 SYGVNS. The V and J ends lost 1 base and 6 bases respectively, with 15 bases between them. The chain's CDR3 is CASSESDRRTSEAFF. Here the CDR3 DNA reads TGTGCCAGCAGTGAATCCGACAGGCGGACCTCTGAAGCTTTCTTT.

This sequence joins TRBV5-1 and TRBJ2-3; D not certain. The CDR3 is made up of 12 amino acids. Deletions cut 1 base from V and 5 bases from J, with 5 bases between. Germline V lookup: CDR1 SGHRS, CDR2 YFSETQ. CDR3 nucleotide sequence: TGCGCCAGCAGCTTGCATTTAGATACGCAGTATTTT. Residues: CASSLHLDTQYF.

The genes are TRBV6-6 and TRBJ1-2, with 10 bases aligning to TRBD1. Germline V gives CDR1 MNHNY, CDR2 SVGAGI (reference sequence). The CDR3 sequence is 15 residues long. Trimming took 9 bases from V and 7 from J; bases not matched to a gene: 14. CDR3 region: CASDKTGQGVRGYTF. The CDR3 DNA is TGTGCCAGTGACAAAACCGGACAGGGGGTACGTGGCTACACCTTC.

The V and J genes are TRBV2 and TRBJ2-6; the match to TRBD2 covers 7 bases. The CDR3 totals 19 residues. The junction had 20 bases not matched to a gene; V was cut back by 11 bases and J by 1 base. Germline CDR1 SNHLY, CDR2 FYNNEI. CDR3 DNA: TGTGCCTCCCGGGGAGGGCAAGGCACCGGGCTGTCTGGGGCCAACGTCCTGACTTTC. Protein product: CASRGGQGTGLSGANVLTF. Using reference TRBV2 and TRBJ2-6 for the parts outside the CDR3, the full variable domain is EPEVTQTPSHQVTQMGQEVILRCVPISNHLYFYWYRQILGQKVEFLVSFYNNEISEKSEIFDDQFSVERPDGSNFTLKIRSTKLEDSAMYFCASRGGQGTGLSGANVLTFGAGSRLTVL.

V and J are TRBV7-8 and TRBJ2-2, with D perhaps matching TRBD2 (5 bases). Trimming shortened V by 5 bases and J by 13 bases, and 17 bases separated the two germline ends. The germline V gene encodes CDR1 SGHVS and CDR2 FQNEAQ. The CDR3 totals 13 residues. CDR3 sequence reads: CASSPRWRVGLFF. CDR3 coding DNA: TGTGCCAGCAGCCCACGTTGGCGGGTGGGGCTGTTTTTT.

The chain joins TRBV11-3 to TRBJ2-1, with TRBD2 identical over 7 bases. The CDR3 loop spans 17 amino acids. The trim removed 5 bases at V and 3 bases at J, leaving 13 bases unmatched. The V gene's germline CDR1 is SGHNT and CDR2 YENEEA. The CDR3 DNA reads TGTGCCAGCAGCCCCCGAGGGAGCGGGAACCTCTACAATGAGCAGTTCTTC. This gives the protein CASSPRGSGNLYNEQFF.

The chain recombines TRBV4-2 with TRBJ1-5; D call uncertain. Germline CDR1 LGHNA, CDR2 YNFKEQ. There are 16 residues in the CDR3. V was trimmed by 0 bases and J by 7 bases, leaving 16 bases between them. CDR3 in DNA: TGTGCCAGCAGCCAAGATATAGGAAGGAACAACCAGCCCCAGCATTTT. Amino acids: CASSQDIGRNNQPQHF.

CDR3 nucleotide sequence: TGTGCCATCAGTGACGGTAGGGCCAAGAACCTCCACTTT. Its translation is CAISDGRAKNLHF. The chain joins TRBV10-3 to TRBJ1-6; no clear D. V was clipped by 3 bases and J by 15 bases, with 15 bases between them. Germline CDR1 is ENHRY and CDR2 is SYGVKD. The CDR3 consists of 13 residues.

This clone was seen more than once but under ten times. The chain joins TRBV7-5 to TRBJ2-5; TRBD1, as called in the table, went unchecked against the DNA. TRBV7-5 is noted as a pseudogene. The length of the CDR3 is 17 residues. DNA of the CDR3: TGTGCCAGAAGCTTAAAATCGCAGGCTCCCCTCCAAGAGACCCAGTACTTC. Amino acid sequence: CARSLKSQAPLQETQYF.

This clone is a singleton in its sample. This rearrangement joins TRBV7-3 to TRBJ2-7; D may be TRBD1 or TRBD2 (6 bases each). Trimming pared 0 bases from V and 1 base from J, leaving 13 bases between. CDR1 and CDR2 (germline): SGHTA, FQGTGA. CDR3 length: 16 amino acids. The CDR3 DNA sequence: TGTGCCAGCAGCTTAACCCCGGGGGCAGAATCCTACGAGCAGTACTTC. It yields the protein CASSLTPGAESYEQYF.

CDR3 in amino acids: CASSPRGGVPETQYF. CDR3 bases: TGTGCCAGTAGCCCCCGGGGGGGGGTCCCGGAGACCCAGTACTTC. The rearrangement joins TRBV19 to TRBJ2-5; TRBD2 matches at 8 bases. The trim removed 6 bases at V and 5 bases at J, leaving 11 bases unmatched. The germline CDR1 and CDR2 sequences are LNHDA and SQIVND (reference sequence). The CDR3 is 15 amino acids.

The V call is TRBV28, the J call TRBJ2-7, with TRBD1 matching over 9 bases. J was trimmed by 3 bases and V by 5 bases; bases with no gene match: 8. This CDR3 has 15 amino acids. CDR1 is MDHEN and CDR2 is SYDVKM in the germline V gene. CDR3 sequence reads: CASSTQNRGHYEQYF. The CDR3 bases are TGTGCCAGCAGTACCCAAAACAGGGGGCACTACGAGCAGTACTTC.

This chain connects TRBV7-3 to TRBJ2-3, with D uncertain. V was shortened by 0 bases and J by 2 bases, with 9 bases between the two germline ends. Germline values: CDR1 SGHTA, CDR2 FQGTGA. The CDR3 extends over 15 amino acids. In DNA, the CDR3 is TGTGCCAGCAGCTTAACCCCGGGTCCCACAGATACGCAGTATTTT. Translation: CASSLTPGPTDTQYF.

V and J are TRBV14 and TRBJ2-3; D gene uncertain. Germline values: CDR1 SGHDN, CDR2 FVKESK. The CDR3 is made up of 12 amino acids. V lost 4 bases to trimming and J lost 1 base, with 3 bases between them. The CDR3 nucleotides are TGTGCCAGCAGCCCAGGCACAGATACGCAGTATTTT. It yields the protein CASSPGTDTQYF.

This chain connects TRBV6-1 to TRBJ1-2; no reliable D call. Per the germline V gene, CDR1 is MNHNS and CDR2 is SASEGT. Trimming removed 4 bases from V and 0 bases from J, with 9 bases in between. This CDR3 spans 14 amino acids. The CDR3 DNA reads TGTGCCAGCAGTGGGGTAACAGCTAACTATGGCTACACCTTC. Translated, it gives CASSGVTANYGYTF.

CDR3 protein: CASSFSQPQHF. CDR3 in DNA: TGTGCCAGCAGTTTTAGCCAGCCCCAGCATTTT. J is TRBJ1-5 and V is TRBV28; the D is unclear. The CDR3 has 11 amino acids. The ends were cut back, 3 bases at V and 7 bases at J, with 4 bases in the middle. Germline assignment: CDR1 MDHEN and CDR2 SYDVKM.

The genes are TRBV28 and TRBJ2-7; D is unresolved. This CDR3 is built from 11 residues. Trimming took off 5 bases at V and 6 bases at J, with 8 bases between the two ends. Germline V gives CDR1 MDHEN, CDR2 SYDVKM. CDR3 in DNA: TGTGCCAGCAGTGTTTCATTCGAGCAGTACTTC. Its translation: CASSVSFEQYF.

This clone was observed once. The chain has TRBV7-8 and TRBJ1-1; D is possibly TRBD1 (5 bases). This CDR3 comprises 14 residues. V lost 0 bases to trimming and J lost 8 bases, with 13 bases between them. Germline CDR1 is SGHVS and CDR2 is FQNEAQ. Here the CDR3 DNA reads TGTGCCAGCAGCTTAGCGCGAGGGGTTGGAGAAGCTTTCTTT. Amino acid sequence: CASSLARGVGEAFF.

The chain links TRBV7-9 to TRBJ2-7, with 7 bases identical to TRBD2. The CDR3 consists of 13 residues. CDR1 is SEHNR, CDR2 FQNEAQ, per germline (reference sequence). The V segment lost 5 bases and the J segment 6 bases; nucleotides outside the gene matches: 7. The CDR3 bases are TGTGCCAGCAGCACCCCGCCGGGGGGCGAGCAGTACTTC. As protein: CASSTPPGGEQYF.

The V call is TRBV7-9, the J call TRBJ2-5; D is unresolved. The CDR3 totals 15 residues. In germline, CDR1 is SEHNR, CDR2 FQNEAQ (reference sequence). V lost 1 base and J lost 2, with 11 bases in between. CDR3 protein: CASSLVGIRQETQYF. DNA for the CDR3: TGTGCCAGCAGCTTAGTAGGGATCAGGCAAGAGACCCAGTACTTC.

The V and J genes are TRBV19 and TRBJ1-2, with 7 bases that match TRBD1. This CDR3 has 14 amino acids. With V trimmed by 8 bases and J by 5 bases, 11 bases remained unmatched. CDR1 LNHDA and CDR2 SQIVND come from the germline V gene (reference sequence). In nucleotides, the CDR3 is TGTGCCAGTTTTTCGCCGACAGGGTGGTATGGCTACACCTTC. It translates to CASFSPTGWYGYTF.

The chain recombines TRBV14 with TRBJ2-2; 8 nucleotides match TRBD1. Per germline, CDR1 SGHDN and CDR2 FVKESK. The CDR3 runs 13 residues. Germline trimming cut 5 bases from V and 7 bases from J; bases unmatched to any gene: 3. The CDR3 sequence is CASSGQGFGELFF. For the CDR3, the DNA is TGTGCCAGCAGCGGACAGGGATTCGGGGAGCTGTTTTTT.

The chain combines TRBV2 with TRBJ2-3, with 7 nucleotides matching TRBD1. V shed 4 bases, J shed 4 bases, and the junction held 8 bases outside the gene matches. CDR1 and CDR2 (germline): SNHLY, FYNNEI. The CDR3 has 15 amino acids. The CDR3 region has the DNA TGTGCCAGCAGTGGACAGGGCTTGGGGGCAGATACGCAGTATTTT. Translating gives CASSGQGLGADTQYF.

This sequence joins TRBV5-4 and TRBJ2-1; 9 nucleotides match TRBD1. Trimming took 0 bases from V and 1 from J; bases not matched to a gene: 2. The length of the CDR3 is 16 residues. Per the germline V gene, CDR1 is SGHNT and CDR2 is YYREEE (reference sequence). The CDR3 bases are TGTGCCAGCAGCTTGGCCGGGACAGGGTCCTACAATGAGCAGTTCTTC. It specifies CASSLAGTGSYNEQFF. Together with reference TRBV5-4 and TRBJ2-1, the CDR3 gives the full variable domain: ETGVTQSPTHLIKTRGQQVTLRCSSQSGHNTVSWYQQALGQGPQFIFQYYREEENGRGNFPPRFSGLQFPNYSSELNVNALELDDSALYLCASSLAGTGSYNEQFFGPGTRLTVL.

The V and J genes are TRBV18 and TRBJ1-2; possibly TRBD1 for D (5 bases). Germline V gene sequence: CDR1 KGHSH, CDR2 LQKENI. The CDR3 length is 12 residues. Trimming took off 5 bases at V and 2 bases at J, with 6 bases between the two ends. The CDR3 DNA is TGTGCCAGCTCATCAGGGAACTATGGCTACACCTTC. It is translated as CASSSGNYGYTF.

The chain links TRBV6-6 to TRBJ2-7; unclear D gene. The CDR3 is 14 residues long. Trimming left V 5 bases short and J 7 bases short, with 18 bases between. Germline loops: CDR1 MNHNY, CDR2 SVGAGI (reference sequence). The CDR3 region is CASSTTSGIREQYF. The CDR3 DNA sequence: TGTGCCAGCAGTACGACCTCCGGAATACGGGAGCAGTACTTC.

This clone was seen a handful of times. V is TRBV14 and J is TRBJ1-1, with TRBD1 matching 9 bases. CDR3 length equals 18 residues. J gave up 4 bases and V 0 bases, and 12 bases lay outside the gene matches. Germline values: CDR1 SGHDN, CDR2 FVKESK. The CDR3 region has the DNA TGTGCCAGCAGCCAAGAGCTGGACAGGGGTCCTCTGGGCACTGAAGCTTTCTTT. Protein sequence: CASSQELDRGPLGTEAFF.

The chain couples TRBV19 to TRBJ1-5, with unresolved D. Looked up from germline, CDR1 is LNHDA and CDR2 is SQIVND (reference sequence). Trimming removed 2 bases from V and 2 bases from J, with 7 bases in between. This CDR3 is 14 amino acids long. The CDR3 reads CASSISSGNQPQHF. CDR3 bases: TGTGCCAGTAGTATATCTAGTGGCAATCAGCCCCAGCATTTT.